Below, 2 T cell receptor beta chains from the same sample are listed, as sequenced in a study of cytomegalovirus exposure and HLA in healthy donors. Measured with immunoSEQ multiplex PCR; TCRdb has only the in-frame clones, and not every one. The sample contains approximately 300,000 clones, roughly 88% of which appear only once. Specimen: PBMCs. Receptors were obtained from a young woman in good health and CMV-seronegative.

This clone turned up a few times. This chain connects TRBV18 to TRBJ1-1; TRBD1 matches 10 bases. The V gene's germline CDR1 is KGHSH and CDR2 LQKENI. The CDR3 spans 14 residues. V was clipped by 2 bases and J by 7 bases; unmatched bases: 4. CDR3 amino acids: CASSPLGQGSEAFF. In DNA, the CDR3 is TGTGCCAGCTCACCATTGGGACAGGGGAGTGAAGCTTTCTTT.

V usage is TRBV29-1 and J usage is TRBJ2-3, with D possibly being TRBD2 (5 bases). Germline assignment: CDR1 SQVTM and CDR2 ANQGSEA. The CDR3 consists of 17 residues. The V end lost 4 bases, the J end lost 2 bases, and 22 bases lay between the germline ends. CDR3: CSVVLVGGRGPTDTQYF. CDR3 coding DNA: TGCAGCGTTGTTTTAGTCGGAGGACGCGGCCCCACAGATACGCAGTATTTT.